The 18 T cell receptor beta chains presented below share a single source sample, sequenced in a study of T cells in Graves' hyperthyroidism and ophthalmopathy. The source material, RNA transcripts, was used to amplify TCR beta CDR3 regions. During a first-round RT-PCR of the TCR CDR3, the HTBI primer set was used. MiXCR was run by TCRdb on the multiplex PCR reads, yielding one entry per CDR3 protein. The data contain 490,000 or so distinct CDR3 sequences, around a fifth of them singletons. Sequencing was done on a sample of blood. The receptors come from a woman in her sixties or seventies with Graves' ophthalmopathy.

This clonotype appeared many times. The rearrangement uses TRBV7-2 and TRBJ2-1, with 13 bases that match TRBD2. CDR1 is SGHTA and CDR2 is FQGNSA in the germline V gene. This CDR3 spans 17 amino acids. Trimming took 5 bases from V and 4 from J; bases not matched to a gene: 8. This CDR3 is CASSKLAGGGGYNEQFF. The DNA of the CDR3 is TGTGCCAGCAGCAAACTAGCGGGAGGGGGAGGATACAATGAGCAGTTCTTC.

The J gene is TRBJ2-7, the V gene TRBV6-2 or TRBV6-3; D gene unclear. V gave up 5 bases and J gave up 1 base, with 12 bases separating them. The CDR3 spans 14 residues. Germline CDR1 reads MNHEY; CDR2 reads SVGEGT. Here the CDR3 DNA reads TGTGCCAGCAGTCCTATTGAGTCTTCCTACGAGCAGTACTTC. Translated: CASSPIESSYEQYF.

This clonotype was detected only a few times. J is TRBJ2-5 and V is TRBV20-1; D gene uncertain. The CDR3 is made up of 11 amino acids. Germline loops: CDR1 DFQATT, CDR2 SNEGSKA (reference sequence). The V end lost 0 bases, the J end lost 4 bases, and 3 bases lay between the germline ends. The DNA for the CDR3 is TGCAGTGCTAGAGACCGAGAGACCCAGTACTTC. This gives the protein CSARDRETQYF.

The CDR3 nucleotides read TGCGCCAGCAGTGAAAGGGGCGGCCCGAAGACCCAGTACTTC. Its translation: CASSERGGPKTQYF. This chain uses TRBV10-2 with TRBJ2-5; tentative D call: TRBD1 (5 bases). The CDR3 sequence is 14 residues long. The V end lost 3 bases, the J end lost 6 bases, and 14 bases lay between the germline ends. CDR1 is WSHSY and CDR2 is SAAADI in the germline V gene.

This clonotype was counted a single time. V gene TRBV7-9 combines with J gene TRBJ1-2, with D possibly TRBD1 on 6 matching bases. This CDR3 contains 13 residues. Germline V gene sequence: CDR1 SEHNR, CDR2 FQNEAQ (reference sequence). The V and J ends lost 6 bases and 4 bases respectively, with 12 bases between them. The chain's CDR3 is CASSSDRIYGYTF. The CDR3, as DNA: TGTGCCAGCAGTTCCGACAGGATCTATGGCTACACCTTC.

This clonotype was counted ten times or more. The chain has TRBV6-1 and TRBJ1-5; D might be TRBD1 (6 bases). This CDR3 spans 13 amino acids. CDR1 and CDR2 (germline): MNHNS, SASEGT. V gave up 7 bases and J gave up 4 bases, with 11 bases separating them. This chain's CDR3 is CASKAGANQPQHF. The CDR3 region has the DNA TGTGCCAGCAAGGCAGGGGCAAATCAGCCCCAGCATTTT.

The gene calls are TRBV9 and TRBJ1-4, with 8 bases fitting TRBD1. The CDR3 has 16 residues. Germline-derived CDR1 and CDR2 are SGDLS and YYNGEE. With 1 base clipped from V and 3 bases from J, the junction kept 5 bases outside the gene matches. The CDR3 here is CASSVRDRPSNEKLFF. The CDR3 DNA sequence: TGTGCCAGCAGCGTACGGGACAGGCCTTCTAATGAAAAACTGTTTTTT. Filled out from reference TRBV9 and TRBJ1-4, the complete variable domain reads DSGVTQTPKHLITATGQRVTLRCSPRSGDLSVYWYQQSLDQGLQFLIQYYNGEERAKGNILERFSAQQFPDLHSELNLSSLELGDSALYFCASSVRDRPSNEKLFFGSGTQLSVL.

This clonotype was detected only a few times. V and J are TRBV29-1 and TRBJ1-2; D is unclear. Germline assignment: CDR1 SQVTM and CDR2 ANQGSEA. The CDR3 has 12 residues. The germline V and J ends were trimmed by 3 bases and 0 bases, with 5 bases remaining between them. The CDR3 DNA reads as TGCAGCGTTGACAGGACTAACTATGGCTACACCTTC. It yields the protein CSVDRTNYGYTF.

V and J are TRBV20-1 and TRBJ2-7, with TRBD2 identical over 12 bases. The CDR3 totals 14 residues. J was trimmed by 3 bases and V by 6 bases; bases with no gene match: 6. Germline-derived CDR1 and CDR2 are DFQATT and SNEGSKA (reference sequence). For the CDR3, the DNA is TGCAGTGCGAGGACTAGCGGGATTGACTACGAGCAGTACTTC. Translated, it gives CSARTSGIDYEQYF.

This clonotype was recorded many times. V usage is TRBV6-1 and J usage is TRBJ1-5; 10 nucleotides line up with TRBD1. CDR3 length: 16 amino acids. V shed 5 bases, J shed 2 bases, and the junction held 6 bases outside the gene matches. Germline V CDR1 and CDR2: MNHNS, SASEGT. The CDR3 sequence is CASSQGQGLGNQPQHF. CDR3 bases: TGTGCCAGCAGTCAGGGACAGGGGCTGGGCAATCAGCCCCAGCATTTT.

J is TRBJ2-2 and V is TRBV19, with D tentatively TRBD1 or TRBD2 (5 bases each). Between the trimmed V and J ends, which lost 7 bases and 0 bases, there was a span of 15 bases. Germline assignment: CDR1 LNHDA and CDR2 SQIVND (reference sequence). The CDR3 has 16 amino acids. CDR3 loop: CASTPRWGPNTGELFF. As DNA, the CDR3 is TGTGCCAGTACCCCCCGATGGGGACCGAACACCGGGGAGCTGTTTTTT.

The chain uses TRBV19 and TRBJ2-1; D remains ambiguous. The CDR3 is 14 residues long. V was pared by 6 bases and J by 0 bases, with 9 bases between. In germline, CDR1 is LNHDA, CDR2 SQIVND (reference sequence). The CDR3 DNA is TGTGCCAGTAGAGGCCGGAGCTCCTACAATGAGCAGTTCTTC. Amino acids: CASRGRSSYNEQFF.

This clonotype was detected a few times. This sequence joins TRBV5-1 and TRBJ2-4; perhaps TRBD2 as D (6 bases). V was clipped by 0 bases and J by 6 bases, with 10 bases between them. The CDR3 sequence is 14 residues long. Germline assignment: CDR1 SGHRS and CDR2 YFSETQ. The CDR3 protein is CASSLGGGTNIQYF. The CDR3 DNA reads TGCGCCAGCAGCTTGGGAGGCGGGACAAACATTCAGTACTTC.

This clonotype showed up just a few times. The chain couples TRBV7-9 to TRBJ2-1; D call uncertain. Looked up from germline, CDR1 is SEHNR and CDR2 is FQNEAQ (reference sequence). The CDR3 has 11 amino acids. V lost 6 bases and J lost 8, with 8 bases in between. The CDR3 loop reads CASSTLDEQFF. The CDR3 bases are TGTGCCAGCAGTACATTAGATGAGCAGTTCTTC.

The count of this clonotype is one. A clone one base away is much larger, so this may be a read error. The V call is TRBV11-2, the J call TRBJ2-7; 7 bases are shared with TRBD2. The CDR3 length is 12 residues. Per the germline V gene, CDR1 is SGHAT and CDR2 is FQNNGV. DNA for the CDR3: TGTACCAGCAGCTTAGGCGGGGGCGAGCAGTACTTC. Translated, it gives CTSSLGGGEQYF.

The chain couples TRBV11-3 to TRBJ1-1, with a tentative D call TRBD1 (5 bases). V gave up 5 bases and J gave up 4 bases, with 17 bases separating them. Germline-derived CDR1 and CDR2 are SGHNT and YENEEA. The length of the CDR3 is 15 residues. CDR3 loop: CASSVNQGGGTEAFF. The CDR3 DNA reads as TGTGCCAGCAGCGTGAACCAGGGTGGGGGCACTGAAGCTTTCTTT. Based on the CDR3 plus reference TRBV11-3 and TRBJ1-1, the full variable domain is EAGVVQSPRYKIIEKKQPVAFWCNPISGHNTLYWYLQNLGQGPELLIRYENEEAVDDSQLPKDRFSAERLKGVDSTLKIQPAELGDSAVYLCASSVNQGGGTEAFFGQGTRLTVV.

This clonotype has only a few counts. The chain links TRBV12-3 or TRBV12-4 to TRBJ1-1; D unclear. This CDR3 region has 11 residues. Trimming pared 2 bases from V and 10 bases from J, leaving 8 bases between. Here the CDR3 DNA reads TGTGCCAGCAGTTTATTGGTGGCAGCTTTCTTT. This sequence encodes CASSLLVAAFF.

The chain joins TRBV7-2 to TRBJ1-4; 9 nucleotides align to TRBD1. This CDR3 contains 15 residues. Germline V gene lookup returns CDR1 SGHTA and CDR2 FQGNSA. The ends lost 5 bases at V and 8 bases at J; junction bases unmatched: 9. The CDR3 region is CASSASGTGNEKLFF. The DNA of the CDR3 is TGTGCCAGCAGCGCCTCCGGGACAGGGAACGAAAAACTGTTTTTT. The full variable domain, in which reference TRBV7-2 and TRBJ1-4 provide the parts outside the CDR3, is GAGVSQSPSNKVTEKGKDVELRCDPISGHTALYWYRQSLGQGLEFLIYFQGNSAPDKSGLPSDRFSAERTGGSVSTLTIQRTQQEDSAVYLCASSASGTGNEKLFFGSGTQLSVL.